Described below is a single T cell receptor beta chain sequence and its context. The CDR3 is 14 amino acids. Germline V gene lookup returns CDR1 DFQATT and CDR2 SNEGSKA (reference sequence). Trimming left V 0 bases short and J 4 bases short, with 12 bases between. TCRdb fed the RT-PCR reads into MiXCR, producing one record per CDR3 protein. The table shows hundreds of thousands of distinct CDR3 sequences, with 14% occurring only once. The source material was memory CD4+ T cells from blood. The source of this sequence is a female donor in good health, serving as a healthy control. The gene calls are TRBV20-1 and TRBJ1-2; the D is unclear. CDR3: CSARDYISPYGYTF. The CDR3 DNA is TGCAGTGCTAGAGATTACATCTCCCCCTATGGCTACACCTTC.